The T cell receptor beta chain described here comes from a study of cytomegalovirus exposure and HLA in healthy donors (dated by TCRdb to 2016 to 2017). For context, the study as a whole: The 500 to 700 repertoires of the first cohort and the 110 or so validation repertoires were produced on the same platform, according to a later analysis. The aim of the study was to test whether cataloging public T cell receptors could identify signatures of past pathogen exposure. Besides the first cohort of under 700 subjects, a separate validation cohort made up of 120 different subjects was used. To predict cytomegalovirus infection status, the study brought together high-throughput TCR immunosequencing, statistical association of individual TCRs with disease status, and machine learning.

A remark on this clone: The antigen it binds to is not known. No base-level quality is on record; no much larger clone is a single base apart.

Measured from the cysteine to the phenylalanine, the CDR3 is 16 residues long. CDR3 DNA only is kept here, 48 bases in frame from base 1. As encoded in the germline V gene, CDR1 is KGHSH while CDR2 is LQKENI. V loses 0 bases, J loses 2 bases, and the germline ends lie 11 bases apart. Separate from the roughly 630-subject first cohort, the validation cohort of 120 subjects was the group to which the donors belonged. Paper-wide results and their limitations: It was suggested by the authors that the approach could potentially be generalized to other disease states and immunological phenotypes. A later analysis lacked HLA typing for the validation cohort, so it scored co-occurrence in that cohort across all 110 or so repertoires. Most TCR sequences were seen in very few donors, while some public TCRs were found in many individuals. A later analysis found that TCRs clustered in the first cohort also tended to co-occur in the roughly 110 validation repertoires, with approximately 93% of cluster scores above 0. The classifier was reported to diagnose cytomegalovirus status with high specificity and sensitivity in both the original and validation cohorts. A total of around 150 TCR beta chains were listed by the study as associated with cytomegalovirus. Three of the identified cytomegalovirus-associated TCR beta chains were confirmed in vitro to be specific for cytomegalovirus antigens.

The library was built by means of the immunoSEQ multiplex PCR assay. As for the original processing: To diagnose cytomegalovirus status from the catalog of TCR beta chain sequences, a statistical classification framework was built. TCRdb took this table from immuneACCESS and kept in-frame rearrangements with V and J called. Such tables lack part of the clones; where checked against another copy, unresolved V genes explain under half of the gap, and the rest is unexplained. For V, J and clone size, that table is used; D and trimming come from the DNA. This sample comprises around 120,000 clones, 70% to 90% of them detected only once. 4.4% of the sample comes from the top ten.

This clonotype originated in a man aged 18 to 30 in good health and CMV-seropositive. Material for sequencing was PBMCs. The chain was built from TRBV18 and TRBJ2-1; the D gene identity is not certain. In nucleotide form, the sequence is TGTGCCAGCTCACCACCGATGAAGACAACCTACAATGAGCAGTTCTTC. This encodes CASSPPMKTTYNEQFF.